This T cell receptor beta chain comes out of a study of blood T cell repertoires in COVID-19. Study-level information: The samples span acute and convalescent COVID-19 from the United States, Italy and Spain.

Trimming took 0 bases from V and 9 from J; bases not matched to a gene: 15. The CDR3 covers 18 residues. From germline, CDR1 is LGHNA and CDR2 YSLEER. Methods used by the authors: Estimated nucleated cell counts came from reference gene primer amplification. Only in-frame clones appear in the TCRdb table, and some are missing; sequencing was by immunoSEQ multiplex PCR. V, J and clone size were drawn from that table, and D and trimming were deduced from the DNA. The sample lists roughly 30,000 clones, over 75% occurring once. The rearrangement uses TRBV4-3 and TRBJ2-1, with 9 positions matching TRBD2. The sequence derives from a human donor in a cohort sampled during active COVID-19. Input material: peripheral blood. CDR3 coding DNA: TGCGCCAGCAGCCAAGACCCTTCCCGCGGGGGGGCCGGAAGTGAGCAGTTCTTC. Translation: CASSQDPSRGGAGSEQFF.